This T cell receptor beta chain was sequenced in a study of long-term antiretroviral therapy in people with HIV. Every donor contributed at least one pre-ART and at least two post-ART PBMC samples. Treatment of all HIV participants took place in the United States. A word on this clone: What it binds is not known.

Germline CDR1 reads SGHKS; CDR2 reads YYEKEE (reference sequence). The CDR3 contains 17 residues. The V gene lost 4 bases and the J gene lost 0 bases, with 16 bases spanning the gap. A v3.0 immunoSEQ assay was performed at survey level. The method was immunoSEQ multiplex PCR; TCRdb's version includes in-frame clones alone and lacks a portion of them. The sample contains just under 30,000 clones, approximately 91% of which appear only once. Findings and limits, study-wide: An increase in diversity followed ART, yet levels stayed below transplant donor controls.

Sequences were derived from unsorted PBMCs, sampled around 5 years before starting antiretroviral therapy. The TCR comes from a man aged 50 to 60 with HIV. This chain connects TRBV5-5 to TRBJ2-2, with a possible D match to TRBD2 (6 bases). The DNA of the CDR3 is TGTGCCAGCAGCCCGGCGGGGAGACCAGCGAACACCGGGGAGCTGTTTTTT. Its translation is CASSPAGRPANTGELFF.